This T cell receptor (beta chain) was recorded in a study of blood T cell repertoires in COVID-19. The repertoire was sequenced with immunoSEQ multiplex PCR; TCRdb's copy has only in-frame clones and lacks some. This sample carries 35,000 to 45,000 clones, around 91% of them seen once, and the ten largest clones take roughly 3.1%. From germline, CDR1 is DFQATT and CDR2 SNEGSKA (reference sequence). This CDR3 has 14 residues. V lost 3 bases to trimming and J lost 1 base, with 12 bases between them. The chain has TRBV20-1 and TRBJ1-1; possibly TRBD1 for D (5 bases). The sample consisted of peripheral blood. The source is a man aged 50 or older with active COVID-19. For the CDR3, the DNA is TGCAGTGCTAGTCCGGGCGGGACGAACACTGAAGCTTTCTTT. Amino acid sequence: CSASPGGTNTEAFF.